This T cell receptor beta chain was sequenced during a study of T-cell reconstitution after alpha-beta-depleted transplantation in children (dated by TCRdb to about 2016). Describing the broader study: Using TCR repertoire profiling, the study quantitatively followed how T-cell immune reconstitution unfolded in children after TCRalphabeta/CD19-depleted allogeneic hematopoietic cell transplantation.

With respect to this clonotype: Its binding antigen is unknown. No base qualities exist here, and no much larger clone lies one base off it.

Broad study findings and their caveats: Apparently early alphabetaT-cell count recovery about two months after transplant reportedly relied on only several hundred rapidly expanded clones derived from non-depleted graft cells. The high TCRbeta diversity at day 60 in some patients was ascribed to recipient T cells and intrathymic progenitors that had survived conditioning. Hyperexpanded clone frequencies declined over subsequent months; after one year, T-cell counts and TCRbeta diversity were mostly attributed to newly produced T cells.

Preparation of the library involved PCR. For sequencing, an Illumina HiSeq 2500 was employed. TCR library preparation used molecular barcoding, with unique molecular identifiers applied to normalize quantification of the TCRbeta repertoire. TCRdb redid the processing of the public reads, applying fastp at Q25 and MiXCR, and retained in-frame beta chains. Under each unique CDR3 protein, matching rows form one entry showing the most common genes and DNA. Within this sample are about 600,000 distinct CDR3 sequences, with around 13% of them counted one time only. The top ten clones comprise about 2.2% of the sample. This specimen's treatment or condition label, interpreted: allogeneic hematopoietic cell transplantation with graft depleted of TCRalphabeta T cells and CD19 B cells. The transplant recipients were children given TCRalphabeta/CD19-depleted allogeneic hematopoietic cell grafts. CDR1 and CDR2 (SGDLS, YYNGEE) derive from the germline V gene. Deletion took 2 bases off V and 2 bases off J, with a span of 11 bases between the germline ends. From its cysteine to its phenylalanine, the CDR3 spans 14 amino acids. The entry retains the CDR3 DNA only, 42 bases that are in frame from base 1.

This sequence was found in a male patient aged 10 to 17 who had a stem cell transplant for acute myeloid leukemia, so the T cells may come from the graft donor. This receptor chain uses TRBV9 and TRBJ2-7, with no D gene named confidently. The sample in question was PBMCs, mostly from graft donor cells, obtained 360 days after TCRalphabeta/CD19-depleted stem cell transplant. The DNA sequence is as follows: TGTGCCAGCAGCGTCTTCGAGGCCCCCTACGAGCAGTACTTC. Its protein is CASSVFEAPYEQYF.